This T cell receptor (beta chain) was sequenced in a study of liver allograft versus peripheral blood T cells. Across the study: Comparing T cell receptor repertoires in transplanted livers with those in recipients' peripheral blood was part of the design.

Study conclusions and caveats: Intragraft T cell receptor repertoires of liver allografts were reported to differ from peripheral blood repertoires.

This clonotype is labeled as medium-sized. Its antigen is still unknown. TCRdb passed the reads through MiXCR, listing each CDR3 protein once. The table shows fewer than 9,500 distinct CDR3 sequences, with roughly a sixth occurring only once. This TCR was recovered from a human patient who had a liver transplant. Some T cells may originate from the graft donor.

DNA of the CDR3: TGTGCCAGCAGTTTAGCCGGATCAAGAAGCGCCAGGGGCCTGTTTTTT. It is translated as CASSLAGSRSARGLFF. The J gene is TRBJ1-4, the V gene TRBV12-3 or TRBV12-4, with D possibly being TRBD1 (6 bases). V was shortened by 0 bases and J by 14 bases, with 22 bases between the two germline ends. The CDR3 covers 16 residues.